Detailed here is one T cell receptor (beta chain). Its matching antigen is unknown. RNA transcripts gave rise to amplified TCR beta CDR3 regions. The HTBI set primed first-round TCR CDR3 RT-PCR. TCRdb reprocessed the multiplex PCR reads via MiXCR and lists one record per CDR3 protein. The profile shows about 400,000 distinct CDR3 sequences, just under 15% of them singletons. This record comes from a study of T cells in Graves' hyperthyroidism and ophthalmopathy. Graves' hyperthyroidism without ophthalmopathy progression within 18 months was termed stable. With a duration under 2 months, the hyperthyroidism was newly diagnosed in patients aged 18 to 65. Diagnosis rested on symptoms, serum thyroxine and TRAb, thyroid ultrasound, and orbital computed tomography. Trimming took 1 base from V and 0 from J, leaving 12 bases between them. The CDR3 consists of 16 residues. Germline assignment: CDR1 PRHDT and CDR2 FYEKMQ (reference sequence).

Overall study findings and caveats: The blood repertoire included most of the expanded thyroid clonotypes above 0.001.

The sequencing input was blood. This receptor was identified in a woman in her thirties with Graves' hyperthyroidism. The chain carries TRBV13 and TRBJ1-1, with D possibly matching TRBD1 (5 bases). The CDR3 here is CASSLVRGLMNTEAFF. CDR3 bases: TGTGCCAGCAGCTTAGTAAGGGGCTTAATGAACACTGAAGCTTTCTTT.